The clone carrying this T cell receptor (beta chain) appeared many times. Its antigen remains unidentified. The data were taken from a study of regulatory T cells in long-lasting Graves disease. Time point noted: newly diagnosed GD, antithyroid drugs for less than 3 months. PBMC RNA served as the TCR library source. Graves' disease diagnosis was established per American Thyroid Association guidelines. Researchers made TCR beta libraries by using iRepertoire HTBI primers and running Arm-PCR on CDR3 regions. In the original analysis: The identification of 60 or so TRBV and some 14 TRBJ segments was made across samples. MiXCR, run by TCRdb on the multiplex PCR reads, gives a single entry per CDR3 protein. TCRdb's processing, not the authors', yielded these V and J calls. The sample contains 520,000 or so distinct CDR3 sequences, 12% of which appear only once. Study-wide findings and caveats: Persistent disease was associated with favored TRBV28 usage and with favored use of TRBJ1-2 and TRBJ2-5.

The CDR3 sequence is 12 residues long. With 0 bases removed from V and 5 bases from J, the gap between germline ends came to 4 bases. Germline V gene lookup returns CDR1 SNHLY and CDR2 FYNNEI. These same data were also listed under a study on T cells in Graves' hyperthyroidism and ophthalmopathy. Turning to that study: Using the HTBI primer set, a first-round RT-PCR was run on the TCR CDR3.

The receptor was isolated from a woman aged 30 to 39 with Graves disease. The rearrangement links TRBV2 to TRBJ1-2; D is undetermined. This specimen was peripheral blood mononuclear cells (PBMCs), taken at new diagnosis, from a patient treated with antithyroid drugs. The CDR3 DNA is TGTGCCAGCAGTGAAGCGGGGTATGGCTACACCTTC. Protein: CASSEAGYGYTF.